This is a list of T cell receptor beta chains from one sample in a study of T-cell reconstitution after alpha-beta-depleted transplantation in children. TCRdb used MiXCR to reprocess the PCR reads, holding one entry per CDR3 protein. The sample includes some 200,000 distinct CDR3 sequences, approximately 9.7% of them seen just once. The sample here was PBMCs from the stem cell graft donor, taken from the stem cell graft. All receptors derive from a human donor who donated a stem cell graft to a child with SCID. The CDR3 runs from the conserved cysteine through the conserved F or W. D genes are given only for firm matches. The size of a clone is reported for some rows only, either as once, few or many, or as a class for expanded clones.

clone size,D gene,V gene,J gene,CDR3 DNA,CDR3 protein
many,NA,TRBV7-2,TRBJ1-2,TGTGCCAGCAGCTTCCCCCAAGGGCTGGGTGGCTACACCTTC,CASSFPQGLGGYTF
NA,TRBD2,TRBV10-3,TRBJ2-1,TGTGCCATCAGTTCTCGGCTAGCGGGGGGGCTCTTTGAGCAGTTCTTC,CAISSRLAGGLFEQFF
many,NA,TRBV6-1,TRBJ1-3,TGTGCCAGCACTGGACACAACTCTGGAAACACCATATATTTT,CASTGHNSGNTIYF
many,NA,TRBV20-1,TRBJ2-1,TGCAGTGCCAAACAACAGGGAAACGGACACAATGAGCAGTTCTTC,CSAKQQGNGHNEQFF
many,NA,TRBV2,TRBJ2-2,TGTGCCAGCAGTGCGCTGGGGATCAGACCGAACACCGGGGAGCTGTTTTTT,CASSALGIRPNTGELFF
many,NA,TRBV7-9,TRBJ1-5,TGTGCCAGCAGCTTAGCCAATAGCAATCAGCCCCAGCATTTT,CASSLANSNQPQHF
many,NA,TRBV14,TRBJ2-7,TGTGCCAGCAGCCTTTCCGGGATTTCGTTCCTCTACGAGCAGTACTTC,CASSLSGISFLYEQYF
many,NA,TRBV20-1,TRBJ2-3,TGCAGTGCGCCCGTCCCGGCCACAGATACGCAGTATTTT,CSAPVPATDTQYF
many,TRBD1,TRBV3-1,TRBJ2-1,TGTGCCAGCAGCCTAGACAGGGCCTCCTACAATGAGCAGTTCTTC,CASSLDRASYNEQFF
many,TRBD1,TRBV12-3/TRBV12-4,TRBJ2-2,TGTGCCAGCAGCCAGGACAGGGGTGGTGCCGGGGAGCTGTTTTTT,CASSQDRGGAGELFF
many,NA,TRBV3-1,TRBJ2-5,TGTGCCAGCAGCGGGCACGGGGGAAAAGAGACCCAGTACTTC,CASSGHGGKETQYF
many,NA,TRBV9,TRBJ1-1,TGTGCCAGCAGCGCCCTTATGGGGAGCGAAGCTTTCTTT,CASSALMGSEAFF
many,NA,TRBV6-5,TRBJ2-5,TGTGCCAGCAGTTACTCAGGGCAGGGGGAGACCCAGTACTTC,CASSYSGQGETQYF
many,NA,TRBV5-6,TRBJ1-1,TGTGCCAGCAGCTGCACCCTTTCCGAGAACACTGAAGCTTTCTTT,CASSCTLSENTEAFF
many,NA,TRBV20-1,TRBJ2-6,TGCAGTGCTAGAGGAGCCGGGGCCAACGTCCTGACTTTC,CSARGAGANVLTF
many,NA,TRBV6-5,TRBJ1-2,TGTGCCAGCAGTTACGAGGGGGGCAGGGATAGCTATGGCTACACCTTC,CASSYEGGRDSYGYTF
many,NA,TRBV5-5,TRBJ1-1,TGTGCCAGCAGCTTGGTCGTGGGGATCACTGAAGCTTTCTTT,CASSLVVGITEAFF
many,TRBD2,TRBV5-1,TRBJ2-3,TGCGCCAGCAGCTTCTCCCCCAGCGGGGGCACAGATACGCAGTATTTT,CASSFSPSGGTDTQYF
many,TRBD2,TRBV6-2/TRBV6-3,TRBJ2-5,TGTGCCAGCAGTTACGAGGCTAGCGGGGAACAAGAGACCCAGTACTTC,CASSYEASGEQETQYF
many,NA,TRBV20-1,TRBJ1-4,TGCAGTGCTAGAGATCTGCGGCAGGGGCTTGCAACTAATGAAAAACTGTTTTTT,CSARDLRQGLATNEKLFF
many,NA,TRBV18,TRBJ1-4,TGTGCCAGCTCACCACTTCCGCAGGCCGGCGGTGAAAAACTGTTTTTT,CASSPLPQAGGEKLFF
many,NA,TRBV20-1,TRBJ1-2,TGCAGTGCTTTAGACAACTATGGCTACACCTTC,CSALDNYGYTF
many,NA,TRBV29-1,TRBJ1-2,TGCAGCGTTGAAGATTGGAGGCAGTATGGCTACACCTTC,CSVEDWRQYGYTF
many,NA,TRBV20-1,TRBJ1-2,TGCAGTGCTAGAGCCGCTTCGGGGGGGTTTTATGGCTACACCTTC,CSARAASGGFYGYTF
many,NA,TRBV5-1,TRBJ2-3,TGCGCCAGCAGCTTGGCTGGCCAGGGAGATACGCAGTATTTT,CASSLAGQGDTQYF
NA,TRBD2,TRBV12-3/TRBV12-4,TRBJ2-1,TGTGCCAGCAGTTTAGGGAGCAGCGGGGGGGCCGCCTACAATGAGCAGTTCTTC,CASSLGSSGGAAYNEQFF
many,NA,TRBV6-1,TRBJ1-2,TGTGCCAGCAGTCCCCTGTGGGCCTATGGCTACACCTTC,CASSPLWAYGYTF
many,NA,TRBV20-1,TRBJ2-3,TGCAGTGCTAGAGATTTGGTGGATACGCAGTATTTT,CSARDLVDTQYF
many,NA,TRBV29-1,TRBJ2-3,TGCAGCGTTGTCGAGGGAGTCGATACGCAGTATTTT,CSVVEGVDTQYF
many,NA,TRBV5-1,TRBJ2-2,TGCGCCAGCAGCCGCGGGACAAAATACACCGGGGAGCTGTTTTTT,CASSRGTKYTGELFF
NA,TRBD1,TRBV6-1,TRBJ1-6,TGTGCCAGCACTAGGACAGGGAGCTCCTATAATTCACCCCTCCACTTT,CASTRTGSSYNSPLHF
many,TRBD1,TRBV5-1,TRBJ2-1,TGCGCCAGCAGCTTAGGACAGGTCTACAATGAGCAGTTCTTC,CASSLGQVYNEQFF
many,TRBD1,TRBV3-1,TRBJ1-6,TGTGCCAGCAGCCCACTCCGGACAGGGAGTAATTCACCCCTCCACTTT,CASSPLRTGSNSPLHF
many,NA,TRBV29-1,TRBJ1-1,TGCAGCGTTGAAGTCCAGGCCCAGGACACTGAAGCTTTCTTT,CSVEVQAQDTEAFF
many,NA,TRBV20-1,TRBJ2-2,TGCAGTGCTAGCCCCCCAGGGGGGAGCACCGGGGAGCTGTTTTTT,CSASPPGGSTGELFF
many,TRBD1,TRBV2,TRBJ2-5,TGTGCCAGCAGTGGGGACAGGACTCAAGAGACCCAGTACTTC,CASSGDRTQETQYF
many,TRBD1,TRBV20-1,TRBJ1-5,TGCAGTGCTAGGGGACAGGGACGCAATCAGCCCCAGCATTTT,CSARGQGRNQPQHF
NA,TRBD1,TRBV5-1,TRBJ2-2,TGCGCCAGCAGCTTGGCCCTCTTACCAGGGGGTTACACCGGGGAGCTGTTTTTT,CASSLALLPGGYTGELFF
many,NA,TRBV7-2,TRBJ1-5,TGTGCCAGCAGCTTAGGACCGGGACATTCGAGCAATCAGCCCCAGCATTTT,CASSLGPGHSSNQPQHF
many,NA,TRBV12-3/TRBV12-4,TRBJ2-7,TGTGCCAGCAGTTTAGCCGACAGTTACGAGCAGTACTTC,CASSLADSYEQYF
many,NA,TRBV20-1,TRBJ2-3,TGCAGTGCTACGACCCCCGTGACTACCAATACGCAGTATTTT,CSATTPVTTNTQYF
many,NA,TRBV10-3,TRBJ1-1,TGTGCCACCGCCCCGACACCGAGAGGGTTAAACACTGAAGCTTTCTTT,CATAPTPRGLNTEAFF
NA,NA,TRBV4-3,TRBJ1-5,TGCGCCAGCAGCCAAAACCCCGGGGCATATCAGCCCCAGCATTTT,CASSQNPGAYQPQHF
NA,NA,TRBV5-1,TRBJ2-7,TGCGCCAGCACCTCCGGGACTGCACGCTACGAGCAGTACTTC,CASTSGTARYEQYF
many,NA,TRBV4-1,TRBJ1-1,TGCGCCAGCAGCCCAAAACCGCCCGGGGGGGGGTTAAACACTGAAGCTTTCTTT,CASSPKPPGGGLNTEAFF
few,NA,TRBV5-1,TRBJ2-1,TGCGCCAGCAGCTATGTAGCGCGGAACTACAATGAGCAGTTCTTC,CASSYVARNYNEQFF
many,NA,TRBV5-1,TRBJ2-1,TGCGCCAGCAGCTTACTAGCCAATCCTTCGTACAATGAGCAGTTCTTC,CASSLLANPSYNEQFF
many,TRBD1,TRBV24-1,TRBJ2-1,TGTGCCACCAGTGATCCTCGACAGGGAAGTGATGAGCAGTTCTTC,CATSDPRQGSDEQFF